Listed here are 3 T cell receptor beta chains from one sample, sequenced in a study of T cell responses to AZD1222 COVID-19 vaccine. Produced via immunoSEQ multiplex PCR; TCRdb's table is partial and in-frame only. The sample has about 120,000 clones; about 92% are singletons. Sequencing used peripheral blood, obtained 28 days after the second AZD1222 dose. Every receptor here comes from an adult who received the AZD1222 COVID-19 vaccine.

The chain employs TRBV7-6 and TRBJ1-2; possibly TRBD1 for D (5 bases). CDR3 length: 14 amino acids. CDR1 and CDR2 (germline): SGHVS, FNYEAQ. With 3 bases removed from V and 6 bases from J, the gap between germline ends came to 14 bases. CDR3 protein: CASSFSGNGDGYTF. In nucleotides, the CDR3 is TGTGCCAGCAGCTTTTCAGGGAATGGGGATGGCTACACCTTC.

This rearrangement joins TRBV6-1 to TRBJ1-2, with 9 bases matching TRBD1. The CDR3 runs 15 residues. Germline V lookup: CDR1 MNHNS, CDR2 SASEGT. The junction had 5 bases not matched to a gene; V was cut back by 1 base and J by 5 bases. For the CDR3, the DNA is TGTGCCAGCAGTGAAGAACAGGGGGCGATTTATGGCTACACCTTC. Its translation: CASSEEQGAIYGYTF.

The gene calls are TRBV7-2 and TRBJ1-3; the D gene is possibly TRBD1 (6 bases). The V gene lost 6 bases and the J gene lost 4 bases, with 13 bases spanning the gap. This CDR3 contains 14 residues. Germline values: CDR1 SGHTA, CDR2 FQGNSA. CDR3 sequence: CASRNQGSGNTIYF. The CDR3 DNA reads as TGTGCCAGCAGGAATCAGGGGTCCGGAAACACCATATATTTT.